Presented here are 25 T cell receptor delta chains from one specimen sequenced in a study of DNA immune sequencing with unique molecular identifiers. Genomic DNA underwent 32-plex PCR targeting all 8 TRDV and 4 TRDJ genes. The library had 12-nucleotide UMIs introduced over around 3 barcoding cycles, then a second adapter PCR. TCRdb redid clone calling on the multiplex PCR reads using CATT. The sample records more than 2,000 delta-chain clones, roughly 8.7% being singletons. Sequenced sample: gamma-delta T cells enriched from blood buffy coat, or unenriched PBMCs (not recorded which). All receptors derive from a human donor in good health.

This clone has ten or more counts. The CDR3 nucleotides read TGTGCCTGTGATCCTCTACTGGGGGATACAGATTACACCGATAAACTCATCTTT. The encoded protein is CACDPLLGDTDYTDKLIF. The chain employs TRDV2 and TRDJ1, with 12 bases that match TRDD3. V shed 4 bases, J shed 0 bases, and the junction held 11 bases outside the gene matches. CDR1 and CDR2 from the germline V gene are GEAIGNYY and EKD. The CDR3 loop spans 18 amino acids.

This clone was seen once. Without a V gene call, the J gene is given as TRDJ4; the table assigns TRDD3, which was not confirmed against the DNA. CDR3 length: 21 amino acids. CDR3 coding DNA: TGTGCCTGTGACACGGTCGTTCCTACGGCTGGGGATACGTCCCTCACCAGACCCCTGATCTTT. It yields the protein CACDTVVPTAGDTSLTRPLIF.

The table lists this clone with many counts. The chain recombines TRAV29/DV5 with TRDJ1; possible D gene TRDD3, 5 bases. TCRdb leaves out the J gene; it was filled in here by matching the DNA to germline. This CDR3 is built from 22 residues. V was pared by 0 bases and J by 0 bases, with 33 bases between. Germline CDR1 is NSMFDY and CDR2 is ISSIKDK. The CDR3 is CAASAVRGHRGSRLGYTDKLIF. The CDR3 DNA follows: TGTGCAGCAAGCGCGGTCCGTGGTCATCGGGGCTCGAGATTGGGGTACACCGATAAACTCATCTTT.

Remarks on this clone: The protein in TCRdb stems from a much larger clone and differs at residue 4 from this DNA's translation, likely a read error; here the protein is translated from the DNA. The chain carries TRDV2 and TRDJ2; TRDD3 matches 12 bases. This CDR3 region has 18 residues. In germline, CDR1 is GEAIGNYY, CDR2 EKD. Here the CDR3 DNA reads TGTGCCTGTGTCACCCTACTGGGGGATACTTCTCTGACAGCACAACTCTTCTTT. It codes for CACVTLLGDTSLTAQLFF.

The chain employs TRDV1 and TRDJ1; unclear D gene. Since TCRdb gives no J gene, matching the DNA to germline was used here to assign it. CDR1 is TSWWSYY, CDR2 QGS, per germline. V was pared by 3 bases and J by 0 bases, with 26 bases between. This CDR3 is 20 amino acids long. CDR3 residues: CALGELIPVRGSTNTDKLIF. CDR3 nucleotides: TGTGCTCTTGGGGAGCTAATCCCGGTCAGGGGTAGTACCAACACCGATAAACTCATCTTT.

Many counts were recorded for this clone. The chain recombines TRDV2 with TRDJ1; possible D gene TRDD3, 6 bases. Deletions cut 0 bases from V and 0 bases from J, with 22 bases between. The germline V gene encodes CDR1 GEAIGNYY and CDR2 EKD. The CDR3 loop spans 19 amino acids. Written as DNA, the CDR3 is TGTGCCTGTGACACCGTAATCGGGGGACAGTTAAAGGACACCGATAAACTCATCTTT. Amino acids: CACDTVIGGQLKDTDKLIF.

This clone has just a few counts. The rearrangement links TRDV2 to TRDJ1; 8 bases line up with TRDD3. V lost 0 bases, J lost 4 bases, and 9 bases stayed unmatched. The CDR3 has 16 residues. CDR1 is GEAIGNYY, CDR2 EKD, per germline. CDR3 protein: CACDTGPLGGDDKLIF. DNA for the CDR3: TGTGCCTGTGACACCGGTCCACTGGGGGGCGACGATAAACTCATCTTT.

There are many counts of this clone. The V gene is TRDV1, the J gene TRDJ1, with TRDD3 matching over 12 bases. Assignment of the J gene here rests on matching the DNA to germline, because TCRdb gives none. V was clipped by 1 base and J by 0 bases; unmatched bases: 24. The germline V gene encodes CDR1 TSWWSYY and CDR2 QGS. The CDR3 covers 24 residues. This chain's CDR3 is CALGERRSCLWVLGDTGYTDKLIF. For the CDR3, the DNA is TGTGCTCTTGGGGAACGTCGTTCCTGCTTATGGGTACTGGGGGATACAGGGTACACCGATAAACTCATCTTT.

This clone was seen ten or more times. The chain employs TRDV1 and TRDJ1, with D unclear. The CDR3 has 13 amino acids. Trimming pared 4 bases from V and 4 bases from J, leaving 10 bases between. From germline, CDR1 is TSWWSYY and CDR2 QGS. The CDR3 reads CALGALMGDKLIF. The CDR3 DNA is TGTGCTCTTGGGGCTTTAATGGGCGATAAACTCATCTTT.

This clone was recorded a few times. Given a much more abundant clone one base away, this may be a read error. The same CDR3 is also encoded by other DNA sequences in this sample. The chain uses TRDV2 and TRDJ1, with TRDD3 matching 12 bases. CDR1 is GEAIGNYY, CDR2 EKD, per germline. There are 19 residues in the CDR3. The CDR3 spells CACDPAPSSWGIRADKLIF. In DNA, the CDR3 is TGTGCCTGTGACCCGGCGCCTTCAAGCTGGGGGATACGGGCCGATAAACTAATCTTT.

In regard to this clone: This may be a read error: a much more frequent sequence differs by one nucleotide. The chain joins TRDV2 to TRDJ1; D might be TRDD2 (8 bases). The CDR3 has 20 amino acids. Germline V gene sequence: CDR1 GEAIGNYY, CDR2 EKD. CDR3 nucleotides: TGTGCCTGTGACACACTTCCTACGGGGGATCCGCCGGTACAAGACGATAGACTCATCTTT. Its translation: CACDTLPTGDPPVQDDRLIF.

The DNA for the CDR3 is TGTGCCTGTGACACCGTTCGATTAGGGGATACGCCGAGGGGCCACACCGATAAACTCATCTTT. Amino acids: CACDTVRLGDTPRGHTDKLIF. Without a V gene call, the J gene is given as TRDJ1; TRDD3 reflects the table's D call only, with no check against the DNA. The CDR3 contains 21 residues.

In its sample, this clone was seen a few times. TCRdb assigns this DNA the protein of a much larger clone, which departs from its translation at residue 3; this likely reflects a read error, and the protein shown comes from translating the DNA. V gene TRDV2 combines with J gene TRDJ1, with 9 bases matching TRDD3. The CDR3 runs 17 residues. Germline lookup yields CDR1 GEAIGNYY and CDR2 EKD. This CDR3 reads CARDTLTGGPYTDKLIF. DNA for the CDR3: TGTGCCCGTGACACCCTTACTGGGGGACCCTACACCGATAAACTCATCTTT.

For the J gene the call is TRDJ1; the V gene lacks a call; the table's D gene call, TRDD3, was not cross checked with the DNA. The length of the CDR3 is 18 residues. CDR3 in amino acids: CALGELLESGTYTDKLIF. CDR3 sequence (DNA): TGTGCTCTTGGGGAGTTACTAGAATCTGGGACCTACACCGATAAACTCATCTTT.

The CDR3 nucleotides read TGTGCAGCAAGCGCCTTCGAAACGGGGAGGGAAAGAAGCTACACCGATAAACTCATCTTT. Amino acids: CAASAFETGRERSYTDKLIF. The chain couples TRAV29/DV5 to TRDJ1; D is possibly TRDD2 or TRDD3 (5 bases each). The J gene was not available in TCRdb and was assigned here by matching the DNA to germline segments. The CDR3 is 20 residues long. From germline, CDR1 is NSMFDY and CDR2 ISSIKDK. Trimming left V 0 bases short and J 0 bases short, with 27 bases between.

Concerning this clone: A far larger clone is only one base removed, so a read error is likely. The sample carries other DNA sequences with the same CDR3. The CDR3, as DNA: TGTGCTTGTGACAAAGTACTGGGGGATACGCGCTCCTGGGACACCCGACAGATGTTTTTC. Encoded protein: CACDKVLGDTRSWDTRQMFF. The chain carries TRDV2 and TRDJ3, with 13 bases aligning to TRDD3. CDR1 GEAIGNYY and CDR2 EKD come from the germline V gene. This CDR3 has 20 amino acids.

The chain employs TRDV2 and TRDJ1, with D tentatively TRDD3 (5 bases). The V end was cut by 0 bases, the J end by 2 bases, with 9 bases between. Germline CDR1 GEAIGNYY, CDR2 EKD. The CDR3 totals 14 residues. CDR3 protein: CACDTVGGTDKLIF. The CDR3 DNA follows: TGTGCCTGTGACACCGTCGGGGGTACCGATAAACTCATCTTT.

This clone has at least ten counts. The V gene is TRDV3, the J gene TRDJ1; the match to TRDD3 covers 7 bases. CDR3 length: 17 amino acids. From germline, CDR1 is TVYSNPD and CDR2 GDNSRS (reference sequence). V was clipped by 2 bases and J by 0 bases; unmatched bases: 15. The CDR3 DNA follows: TGTGCCTTTGGATCCCCCGGAGGACTGGGGCACACCGATAAACTCATCTTT. Protein: CAFGSPGGLGHTDKLIF.

Notes on this clone: A far larger clone is just one base off, so this is likely a read error. The identical CDR3 is also encoded by other nucleotide sequences in the sample. This chain uses TRDV2 with TRDJ1, with 7 positions matching TRDD3. The CDR3 spans 15 residues. Per the germline V gene, CDR1 is GEAIGNYY and CDR2 is EKD. After removal of 3 bases from V and 0 bases from J, the junction contained 6 bases not matched to a gene. The CDR3 DNA is TGTGCCTGTGACTTACTGGGGACAGACACCGATAAACTCATCTTT. It encodes CACDLLGTDTDKLIF.

The chain recombines TRDV2 with TRDJ1; 8 nucleotides align to TRDD3. The CDR3 is made up of 21 amino acids. V shed 0 bases, J shed 0 bases, and the junction held 20 bases outside the gene matches. The V gene's germline CDR1 is GEAIGNYY and CDR2 EKD. CDR3 nucleotide sequence: TGTGCCTGTGACACCGTTATTATGGGGGATCCACCAGTTGAGTACACCGATAAACTCATCTTT. This gives the protein CACDTVIMGDPPVEYTDKLIF.

The CDR3 DNA sequence: TGTGCTCTTGGGGAACTGAGGTTCTTCCTTCGGTACTGGGGGATAAGCACCGATAAACTCATCTTT. It is translated as CALGELRFFLRYWGISTDKLIF. This chain connects TRDV1 to TRDJ1; 11 positions agree with TRDD3. No J segment appears in TCRdb, so it was assigned here by matching the sequence to germline. Germline trimming cut 0 bases from V and 1 base from J; bases unmatched to any gene: 19. This CDR3 is built from 22 residues. Germline CDR1 is TSWWSYY and CDR2 is QGS.

About this clone itself: Relative to the germline gene, one junction end is altered; a read error may explain this. The V and J genes are TRDV1 and TRDJ1; 12 bases map to TRDD3. TCRdb offers no J gene call, so here the DNA was matched to germline to obtain one. The CDR3 is 22 residues long. Germline CDR1 is TSWWSYY and CDR2 is QGS. This chain's CDR3 is CALGEHKSLNWGIPVVADRLIF. The CDR3 region has the DNA TGTGCTCTTGGGGAACATAAGTCCCTAAACTGGGGGATACCTGTCGTCGCCGATAGACTCATCTTT.

As concerns this clone: TCRdb shows a much larger clone's protein in place of this DNA's translation, and the two differ at residue 9, likely through a read error; the protein shown is translated from the DNA. The chain combines TRDV2 with TRDJ1; D gene ambiguous. In germline, CDR1 is GEAIGNYY, CDR2 EKD. CDR3 length equals 14 residues. Trimming left V 2 bases short and J 3 bases short, with 12 bases between. In DNA form, the CDR3 reads TGTGCCTGTGACAGTCTAGTGTACCCCGATAAACTCATCTTT. Residues: CACDSLVYPDKLIF.

In its sample, this clone was seen a few times. The protein that TCRdb holds for this DNA derives from a much larger clone and differs from the translated DNA at residue 3, which likely indicates a read error; the protein shown here is translated from the DNA. V usage is TRDV2 and J usage is TRDJ1; 9 bases map to TRDD3. The CDR3 has 17 residues. Germline V gene data show CDR1 as GEAIGNYY and CDR2 as EKD. The chain's CDR3 is CAYDTLTGGPYTDKLIF. The CDR3 region has the DNA TGTGCCTATGACACCCTTACTGGGGGACCCTACACCGATAAACTCATCTTT.

This clone has at least ten counts. This chain joins TRDV2 and TRDJ3, with 8 bases aligning to TRDD3. From germline, CDR1 is GEAIGNYY and CDR2 EKD. The CDR3 totals 21 residues. V gave up 0 bases and J gave up 0 bases; unmatched junction bases: 12. The CDR3: CACDTVLNTGGSSWDTRQMFF. The CDR3 DNA reads TGTGCCTGTGACACCGTCCTCAATACTGGGGGTAGCTCCTGGGACACCCGACAGATGTTTTTC.